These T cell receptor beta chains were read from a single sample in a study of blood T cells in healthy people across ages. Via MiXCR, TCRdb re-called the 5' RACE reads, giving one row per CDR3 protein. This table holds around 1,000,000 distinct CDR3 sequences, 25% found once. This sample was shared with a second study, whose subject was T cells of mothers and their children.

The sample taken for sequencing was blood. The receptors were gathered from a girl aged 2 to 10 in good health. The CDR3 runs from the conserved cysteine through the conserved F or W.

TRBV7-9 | CASSSDDLTGGKVETQYF
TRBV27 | CASSFYFGGPDTQYF
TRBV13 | CASSELGQEPYGYTF
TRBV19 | CASSEGQGARNEQFF
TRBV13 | CASSLGIQGARSPLHF
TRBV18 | CASSPAGGFSEQYF
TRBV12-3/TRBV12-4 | CASRRGLLGYTF
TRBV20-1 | CSARDQEGQGGAETQYF
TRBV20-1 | CSAREGGHEQFF
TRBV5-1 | CASKVEVTSYEQYF
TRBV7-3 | CASSETGRTDTQYF
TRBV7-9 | CASSLVSEGEAFF
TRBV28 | CASREGLAGGEQYF
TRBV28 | CASSPTGLGGNEGTKQYF
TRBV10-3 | CAISPPDTDTQYF
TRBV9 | CASSPSWVGKETQYF
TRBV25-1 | CASKISGRPLGTQYF
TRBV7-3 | CASSLTPAGANTGELFF
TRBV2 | CASSPGQVAGANVLTF
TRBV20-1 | CSARDTGSANYGYTF
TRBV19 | CASREGGTTEAFF
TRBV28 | CASKAGTGSKNIQYF
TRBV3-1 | CASSPGPGDKLNVEAFF
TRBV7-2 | CASSLRRTGGIYGYTF
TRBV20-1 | CSASEWNEKLFF
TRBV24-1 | CATAEGAYEQYF
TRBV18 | CASSPPAGDREAFF
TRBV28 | CASSLGGDSYEQYF
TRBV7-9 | CASSTIIHEKLFF
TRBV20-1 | CSARDLGGATGELFF
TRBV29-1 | CSVATGAFQETQYF
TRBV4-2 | CASRGLAGGQNEQFF
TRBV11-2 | CASSLNDPWEQYF
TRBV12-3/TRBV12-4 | CASIPGDRGLDEQFF
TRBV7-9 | CASSARFRDEQFF
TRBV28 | CASSLGTAYNEQFF
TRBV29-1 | CSVSAGGYTGELFF
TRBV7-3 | CASSLRLAGASTDTQYF
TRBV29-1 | CSVGVREGYTF
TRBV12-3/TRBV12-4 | CASSLISLNEQFF
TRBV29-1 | CSVELLQGRNIQYF
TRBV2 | CASRVSWGADGYTF
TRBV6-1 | CASSEDRGLAGIQYF
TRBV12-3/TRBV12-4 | CASRPPSQGVYGYTF
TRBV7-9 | CASKGEGPLGGYTF
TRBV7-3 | CASSLTPGLAGSNEQFF
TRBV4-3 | CASSQDVRTDEKLFF
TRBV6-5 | CASSRGAVSGNTIYF
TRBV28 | CASSFRGGNQPQHF
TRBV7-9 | CASSPGDRLTQETQYF